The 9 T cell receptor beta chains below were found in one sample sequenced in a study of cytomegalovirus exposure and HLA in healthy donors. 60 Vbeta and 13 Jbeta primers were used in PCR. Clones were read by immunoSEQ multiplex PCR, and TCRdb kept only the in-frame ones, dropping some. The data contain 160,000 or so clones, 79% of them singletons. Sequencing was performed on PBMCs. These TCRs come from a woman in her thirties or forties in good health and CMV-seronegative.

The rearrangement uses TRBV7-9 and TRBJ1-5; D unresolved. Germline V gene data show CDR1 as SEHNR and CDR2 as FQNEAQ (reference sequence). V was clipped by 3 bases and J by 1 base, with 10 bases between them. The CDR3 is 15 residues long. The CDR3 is CASSLMGASNQPQHF. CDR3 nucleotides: TGTGCCAGCAGCTTGATGGGCGCCAGCAATCAGCCCCAGCATTTT.

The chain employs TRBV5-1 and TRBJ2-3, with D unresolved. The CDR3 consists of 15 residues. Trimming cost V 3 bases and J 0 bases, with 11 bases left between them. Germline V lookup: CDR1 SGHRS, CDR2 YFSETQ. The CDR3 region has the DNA TGCGCCAGCAGCTCAGGCCGTACTAGCACAGATACGCAGTATTTT. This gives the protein CASSSGRTSTDTQYF.

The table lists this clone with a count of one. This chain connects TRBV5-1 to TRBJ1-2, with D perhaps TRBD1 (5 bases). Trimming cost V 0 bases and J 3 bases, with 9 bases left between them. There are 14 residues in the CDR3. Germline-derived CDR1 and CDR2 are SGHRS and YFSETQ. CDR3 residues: CASSLAIGDYGYTF. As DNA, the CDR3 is TGCGCCAGCAGCTTGGCGATAGGGGACTATGGCTACACCTTC.

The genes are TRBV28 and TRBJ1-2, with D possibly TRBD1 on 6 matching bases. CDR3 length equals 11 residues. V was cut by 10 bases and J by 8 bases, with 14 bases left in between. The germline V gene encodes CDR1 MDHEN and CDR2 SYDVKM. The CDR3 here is CATPTGKGYTF. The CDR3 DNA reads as TGTGCCACCCCTACAGGGAAGGGCTACACCTTC.

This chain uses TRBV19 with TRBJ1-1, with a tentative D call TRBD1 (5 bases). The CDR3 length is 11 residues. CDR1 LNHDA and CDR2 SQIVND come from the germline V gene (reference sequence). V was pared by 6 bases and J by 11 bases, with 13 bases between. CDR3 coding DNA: TGTGCCAGTAGCCCCGGGGGGTACGCTTTCTTT. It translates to CASSPGGYAFF.

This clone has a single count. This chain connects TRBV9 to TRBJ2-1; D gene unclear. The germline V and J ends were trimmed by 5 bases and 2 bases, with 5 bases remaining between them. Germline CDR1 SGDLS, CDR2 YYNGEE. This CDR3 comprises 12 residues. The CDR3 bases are TGTGCCAGCAGTCCTGCCTACAATGAGCAGTTCTTC. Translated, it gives CASSPAYNEQFF.

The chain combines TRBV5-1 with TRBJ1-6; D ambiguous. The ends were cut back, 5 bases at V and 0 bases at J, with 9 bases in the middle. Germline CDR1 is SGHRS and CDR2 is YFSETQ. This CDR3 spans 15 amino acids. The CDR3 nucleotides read TGCGCCAGCAGGGCCAGAAGCTCCTATAATTCACCCCTCCACTTT. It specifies CASRARSSYNSPLHF.

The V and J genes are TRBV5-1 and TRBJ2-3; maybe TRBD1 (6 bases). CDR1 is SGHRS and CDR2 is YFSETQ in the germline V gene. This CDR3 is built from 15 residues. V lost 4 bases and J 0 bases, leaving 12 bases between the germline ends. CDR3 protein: CASSRRGSSTDTQYF. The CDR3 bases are TGCGCCAGCAGCCGCAGGGGTAGTAGCACAGATACGCAGTATTTT.

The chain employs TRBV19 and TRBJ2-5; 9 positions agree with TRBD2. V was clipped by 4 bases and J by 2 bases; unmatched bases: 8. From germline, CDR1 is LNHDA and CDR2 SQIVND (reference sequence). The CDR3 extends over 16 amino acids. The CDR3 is CASSRGLAGPQETQYF. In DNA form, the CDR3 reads TGTGCCAGTAGTAGGGGGCTAGCGGGGCCTCAAGAGACCCAGTACTTC.